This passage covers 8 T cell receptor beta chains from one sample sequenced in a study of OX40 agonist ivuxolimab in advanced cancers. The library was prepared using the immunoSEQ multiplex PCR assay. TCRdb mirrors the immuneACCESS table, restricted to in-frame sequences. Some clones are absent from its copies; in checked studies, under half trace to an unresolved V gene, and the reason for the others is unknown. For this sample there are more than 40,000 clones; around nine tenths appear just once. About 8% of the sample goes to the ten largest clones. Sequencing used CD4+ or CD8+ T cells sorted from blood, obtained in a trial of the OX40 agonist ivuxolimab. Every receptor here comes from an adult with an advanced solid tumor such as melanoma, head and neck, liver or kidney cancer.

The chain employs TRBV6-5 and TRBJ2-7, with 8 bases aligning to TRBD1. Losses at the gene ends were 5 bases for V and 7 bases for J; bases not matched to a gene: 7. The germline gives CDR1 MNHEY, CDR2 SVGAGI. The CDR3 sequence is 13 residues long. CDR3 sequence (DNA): TGTGCCAGCAGTGACCGCACAGGGGGTGAGCAGTACTTC. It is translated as CASSDRTGGEQYF.

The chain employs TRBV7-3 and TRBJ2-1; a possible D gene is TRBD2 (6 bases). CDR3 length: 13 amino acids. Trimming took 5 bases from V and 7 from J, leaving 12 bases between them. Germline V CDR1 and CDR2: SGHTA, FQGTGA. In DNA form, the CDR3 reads TGTGCCAGCAGCGTAAACGCGGGGAATGAGCAGTTCTTC. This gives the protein CASSVNAGNEQFF. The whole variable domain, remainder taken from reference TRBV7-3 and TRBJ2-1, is GAGVSQTPSNKVTEKGKYVELRCDPISGHTALYWYRQSLGQGPEFLIYFQGTGAADDSGLPNDRFFAVRPEGSVSTLKIQRTERGDSAVYLCASSVNAGNEQFFGPGTRLTVL.

The CDR3: CATSRGGGTNTEAFF. CDR3 DNA: TGTGCCACCAGCAGAGGAGGCGGAACTAACACTGAAGCTTTCTTT. This sequence joins TRBV15 and TRBJ1-1; D remains unclear. V lost 1 base and J lost 2, with 11 bases in between. Germline loops: CDR1 LNHNV, CDR2 YYDKDF (reference sequence). CDR3 length: 15 amino acids. The full variable domain, completed using reference TRBV15 and TRBJ1-1, is DAMVIQNPRYQVTQFGKPVTLSCSQTLNHNVMYWYQQKSSQAPKLLFHYYDKDFNNEADTPDNFQSRRPNTSFCFLDIRSPGLGDTAMYLCATSRGGGTNTEAFFGQGTRLTVV.

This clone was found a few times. CDR3: CASSECGRERDQPQHF. The CDR3 nucleotides are TGCGCCAGCAGTGAATGCGGCAGGGAGAGGGATCAGCCCCAGCATTTT. This rearrangement joins TRBV10-1 to TRBJ1-5, with D maybe TRBD1 (5 bases). Per the germline V gene, CDR1 is WNHNN and CDR2 is SYGVQD (reference sequence). The CDR3 extends over 16 amino acids. The germline V and J ends were trimmed by 3 bases and 5 bases, with 17 bases remaining between them.

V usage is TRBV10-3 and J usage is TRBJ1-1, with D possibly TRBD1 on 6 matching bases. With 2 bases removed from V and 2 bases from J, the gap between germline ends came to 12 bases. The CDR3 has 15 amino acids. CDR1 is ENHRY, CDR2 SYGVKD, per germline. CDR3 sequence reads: CAISEHREGNTEAFF. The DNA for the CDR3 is TGTGCCATCAGTGAGCACAGGGAGGGCAACACTGAAGCTTTCTTT.

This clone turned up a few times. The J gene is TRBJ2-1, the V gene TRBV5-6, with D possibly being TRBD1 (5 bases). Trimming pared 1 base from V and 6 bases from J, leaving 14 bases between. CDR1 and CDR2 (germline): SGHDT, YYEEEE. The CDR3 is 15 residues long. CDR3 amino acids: CASSLRPGPFNEQFF. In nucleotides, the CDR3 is TGTGCCAGCAGCTTGCGGCCAGGGCCGTTCAATGAGCAGTTCTTC.

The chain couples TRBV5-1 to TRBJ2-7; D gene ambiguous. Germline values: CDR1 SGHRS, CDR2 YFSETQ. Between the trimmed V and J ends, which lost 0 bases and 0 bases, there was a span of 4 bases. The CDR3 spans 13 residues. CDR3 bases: TGCGCCAGCAGCTTGGACAACTCCTACGAGCAGTACTTC. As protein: CASSLDNSYEQYF. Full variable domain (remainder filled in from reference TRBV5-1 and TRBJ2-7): KAGVTQTPRYLIKTRGQQVTLSCSPISGHRSVSWYQQTPGQGLQFLFEYFSETQRNKGNFPGRFSGRQFSNSRSEMNVSTLELGDSALYLCASSLDNSYEQYFGPGTRLTVT.

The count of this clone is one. CDR3 coding DNA: TGTGCCAGCAGCGTAGAGGGTTTACGGGGATCCTACAATGAGCAGTTCTTC. It is translated as CASSVEGLRGSYNEQFF. This chain connects TRBV9 to TRBJ2-1; weak D call: TRBD2 (5 bases). This CDR3 has 17 residues. Germline V gives CDR1 SGDLS, CDR2 YYNGEE. Trimming shortened V by 0 bases and J by 1 base, and 14 bases separated the two germline ends.